This T cell receptor (beta chain) derives from a study of blood T cells in healthy people across ages. Across the study: About one barcoded beta molecule per two T cells was captured by template switching.

Healthy Caucasian individuals from Russia aged about 6 to 90 were enrolled as donors. This clonotype has just a few counts. Its target is unknown. This CDR3 is 16 amino acids long. CDR1 and CDR2 (germline): SGHTA, FQGNSA. V shed 5 bases and J 0 bases; nucleotides not matched to a gene: 8. The second PCR ran roughly 6 to 11 cycles with a sample-barcoded 5' primer and J-beta primers. From the 5' RACE reads, TCRdb called clonotypes with MiXCR, one entry per CDR3 protein. The data show some 1.7 million distinct CDR3 sequences, roughly 27% seen once. Broader study findings: The recorded TCR beta diversity per million T cells decreased in a roughly linear manner with age.

The V gene is TRBV7-2, the J gene TRBJ2-3; 7 bases fit TRBD2. Sequenced: blood. This TCR was recovered from a woman younger than 45 in good health. CDR3 sequence reads: CASSPRAGSSTDTQYF. CDR3 in DNA: TGTGCCAGCAGCCCAAGAGCGGGGTCTAGCACAGATACGCAGTATTTT. The full variable domain, its missing parts supplied by reference TRBV7-2 and TRBJ2-3, is GAGVSQSPSNKVTEKGKDVELRCDPISGHTALYWYRQSLGQGLEFLIYFQGNSAPDKSGLPSDRFSAERTGGSVSTLTIQRTQQEDSAVYLCASSPRAGSSTDTQYFGPGTRLTVL.